This T cell receptor (beta chain) was found in a study of T cell changes during pregnancy in multiple sclerosis. V was cut by 1 base and J by 2 bases, with 15 bases left in between. The CDR3 totals 18 residues. The germline gives CDR1 LNHDA, CDR2 SQIVND (reference sequence). Sequenced by immunoSEQ multiplex PCR; TCRdb stores in-frame clones only, minus some. The sample lists 65,000 to 95,000 clones; approximately 91% were seen once. Specimen: peripheral blood, collected before pregnancy. This clonotype was sampled from a female donor with multiple sclerosis, enrolled in a pregnancy study. The V and J genes are TRBV19 and TRBJ2-6; D may be TRBD1 (6 bases). The CDR3 nucleotides read TGTGCCAGTAGTATAGTTTACTTAGGGGGAACTGGGGCCAACGTCCTGACTTTC. This codes for CASSIVYLGGTGANVLTF.